One T cell receptor beta chain is described in this entry. As yet, its antigen is unknown. The entry originates in a study of cytomegalovirus exposure and HLA in healthy donors. Study-level background: Some 200 million T cells yielded roughly 100 million unique TCR beta sequences, as an earlier analysis found. Of a few hundred genotyped donors, about 81% grouped in the Caucasian-associated ancestry cluster.

Study-level findings and limits: Only CMV serostatus was available as immune exposure information.

The CDR3 extends over 17 amino acids. V was shortened by 0 bases and J by 4 bases, with 16 bases between the two germline ends. CDR1 and CDR2 (germline): SGHRS, YFSETQ. The PCR had 60 Vbeta and 13 Jbeta primers. The repertoire was sequenced with immunoSEQ multiplex PCR; TCRdb's copy has only in-frame clones and lacks some. The specimen's table records 70,000 or so clones. This receptor was identified in a man in his forties in good health and CMV-seronegative. The sample consisted of PBMCs. The chain uses TRBV5-1 and TRBJ1-4, with D maybe TRBD1 (5 bases). The CDR3 region is CASSLDFGGGFNEKLFF. In nucleotides, the CDR3 is TGCGCCAGCAGCTTGGACTTCGGGGGGGGGTTTAATGAAAAACTGTTTTTT.